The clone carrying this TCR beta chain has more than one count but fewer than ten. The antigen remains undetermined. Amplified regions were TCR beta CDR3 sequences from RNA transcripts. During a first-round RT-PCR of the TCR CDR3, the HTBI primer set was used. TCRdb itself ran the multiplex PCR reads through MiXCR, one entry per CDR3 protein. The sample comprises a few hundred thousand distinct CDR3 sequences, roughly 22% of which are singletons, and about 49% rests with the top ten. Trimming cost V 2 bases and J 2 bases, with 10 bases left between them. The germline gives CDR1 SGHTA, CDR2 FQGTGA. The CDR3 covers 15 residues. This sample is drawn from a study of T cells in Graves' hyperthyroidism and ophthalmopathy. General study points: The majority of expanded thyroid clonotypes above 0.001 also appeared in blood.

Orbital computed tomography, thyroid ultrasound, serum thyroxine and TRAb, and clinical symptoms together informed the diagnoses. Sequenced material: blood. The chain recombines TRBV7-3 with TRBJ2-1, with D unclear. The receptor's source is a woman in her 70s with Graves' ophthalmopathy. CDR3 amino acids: CASSLEERPYNEQFF. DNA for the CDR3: TGTGCCAGCAGCTTAGAGGAAAGGCCCTACAATGAGCAGTTCTTC.